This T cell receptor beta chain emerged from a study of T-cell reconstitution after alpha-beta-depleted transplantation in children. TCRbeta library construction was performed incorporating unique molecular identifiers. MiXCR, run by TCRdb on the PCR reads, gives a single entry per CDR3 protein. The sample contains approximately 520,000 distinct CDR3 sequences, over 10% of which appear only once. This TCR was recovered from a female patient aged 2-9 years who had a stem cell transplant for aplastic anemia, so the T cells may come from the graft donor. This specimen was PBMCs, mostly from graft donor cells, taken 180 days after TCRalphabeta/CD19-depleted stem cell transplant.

The CDR3 region is CSARGQIDQPQHF. CDR3 sequence (DNA): TGCAGTGCGCGAGGACAGATAGATCAGCCCCAGCATTTT. The genes are TRBV20-1 and TRBJ1-5; a weak D match, TRBD1 (6 bases). Per germline, CDR1 DFQATT and CDR2 SNEGSKA (reference sequence). The CDR3 sequence is 13 residues long. Trimming took off 6 bases at V and 5 bases at J, with 14 bases between the two ends.